This T cell receptor (beta chain) was recovered during a study of T cell clonality in common variable immunodeficiency. Study observations and caveats: CVID subjects shared fewer TCRbeta clones than healthy controls did. Compared with healthy controls, CVID subjects showed increased TCRbeta clonality, mostly in about a third.

The protocol was immunoSEQ multiplex PCR, while the TCRdb copy is restricted to in-frame clones and leaves out a portion. The repertoire consists of about 40,000 clones, none detected only once. This clone was counted at least ten times. Its antigen is still unknown. The CDR3 is cut off 3 residues early in the read; its end comes from the germline J gene. CDR1 SGHVS and CDR2 FQNEAQ come from the germline V gene. V shed 1 base and J shed 2 bases, with 9 bases lying between them. CDR3 length: 14 amino acids. The origin of this receptor is a person between 18 and 70 years old in good health. This chain links TRBV7-8 with TRBJ2-7, with TRBD2 as a possible D gene (5 bases). Input material: peripheral blood mononuclear cells. CDR3 in amino acids: CASSLGGLTYEQYF. CDR3 bases read: TGTGCCAGCAGCTTAGGAGGGTTGACCTACGAG.